This T cell receptor beta chain is from a study of blood T cells in healthy people across ages. A J-beta primer mix and a sample-barcoded 5' primer were used in a second PCR of roughly 6 to 11 cycles. TCRdb ran MiXCR on the 5' RACE reads and lists one entry per CDR3 protein. The sample consists of roughly 800,000 distinct CDR3 sequences, over 45% of them appearing once. Germline assignment: CDR1 DFQATT and CDR2 SNEGSKA (reference sequence). The CDR3 is 14 residues long. The V end was cut by 3 bases, the J end by 7 bases, with 13 bases between. Sequencing was carried out using blood. The origin of this receptor is a man aged 25 to 40 in good health. The chain recombines TRBV20-1 with TRBJ1-6; D not certain. In nucleotides, the CDR3 is TGCAGTGCTAGGCCCGGACTCGAGAATTCACCCCTCCACTTT. Amino acid sequence: CSARPGLENSPLHF.